One and the same sample provided the 9 T cell receptor beta chains below, sequenced in a study of blood T cell repertoires in COVID-19. Measured with immunoSEQ multiplex PCR; TCRdb has only the in-frame clones, and not every one. Among 250,000 to 300,000 clones listed, roughly 89% were seen once. The sequenced sample was PBMCs or T cells enriched from blood (not recorded which). These receptors all come from a woman in her forties who had recovered from COVID-19.

The rearrangement uses TRBV2 and TRBJ1-1; D is perhaps TRBD1 (5 bases). The V and J ends lost 7 bases and 0 bases respectively, with 6 bases between them. The germline V gene has CDR1 SNHLY and CDR2 FYNNEI. The CDR3 totals 12 residues. The CDR3 spells CASTGMNTEAFF. The CDR3 bases are TGTGCCAGCACAGGGATGAACACTGAAGCTTTCTTT.

This chain uses TRBV4-2 with TRBJ2-1, with 7 bases fitting TRBD2. Losses at the gene ends were 3 bases for V and 5 bases for J; bases not matched to a gene: 10. The CDR3 is 16 amino acids. The germline V gene has CDR1 LGHNA and CDR2 YNFKEQ. The CDR3 loop is CASSQVPSGGHNEQFF. Here the CDR3 DNA reads TGTGCCAGCAGCCAGGTCCCATCGGGAGGCCACAATGAGCAGTTCTTC.

This clone appeared once. V is TRBV30 and J is TRBJ1-2; the D gene is possibly TRBD1 (5 bases). Trimming took off 1 base at V and 4 bases at J, with 13 bases between the two ends. The CDR3 extends over 14 amino acids. Germline V gene lookup returns CDR1 GTSNPN and CDR2 SVGIG (reference sequence). CDR3 DNA sequence: TGTGCCTGGAGTGGTAACAGGTCTCCCTATGGCTACACCTTC. Its translation is CAWSGNRSPYGYTF.

V and J are TRBV9 and TRBJ1-1, with 7 bases fitting TRBD1. This CDR3 is 16 amino acids long. With V trimmed by 0 bases and J by 0 bases, 5 bases remained unmatched. Looked up from germline, CDR1 is SGDLS and CDR2 is YYNGEE. In DNA, the CDR3 is TGTGCCAGCAGCGTAGGAGTGGGGACAGTGAACACTGAAGCTTTCTTT. Translation gives CASSVGVGTVNTEAFF. Variable domain in full (rest from reference TRBV9 and TRBJ1-1): DSGVTQTPKHLITATGQRVTLRCSPRSGDLSVYWYQQSLDQGLQFLIQYYNGEERAKGNILERFSAQQFPDLHSELNLSSLELGDSALYFCASSVGVGTVNTEAFFGQGTRLTVV.

The rearrangement links TRBV5-1 to TRBJ2-7, with a tentative D call TRBD2 (6 bases). Germline assignment: CDR1 SGHRS and CDR2 YFSETQ. The V gene lost 0 bases and the J gene lost 2 bases, with 12 bases spanning the gap. The CDR3 has 15 amino acids. As DNA, the CDR3 is TGCGCCAGCAGCTTGGGGGGGACTCCTCCCTACGAGCAGTACTTC. Protein: CASSLGGTPPYEQYF.

This clone was detected a few times. The genes are TRBV5-6 and TRBJ2-1; tentatively, D is TRBD2 (6 bases). Deletions cut 4 bases from V and 8 bases from J, with 13 bases between. The CDR3 is 13 amino acids. Germline V gives CDR1 SGHDT, CDR2 YYEEEE. This CDR3 is CASSKSTSYEQFF. The CDR3 DNA sequence: TGTGCCAGCAGCAAAAGTACTAGCTATGAGCAGTTCTTC.

The gene calls are TRBV5-1 and TRBJ2-7; 10 nucleotides match TRBD1. Germline V lookup: CDR1 SGHRS, CDR2 YFSETQ. The CDR3 loop spans 13 amino acids. J lost 5 bases, V lost 6 bases, and 5 bases had no gene match. This CDR3 reads CASKGQGGHEQYF. For the CDR3, the DNA is TGCGCCAGCAAAGGACAGGGGGGCCACGAGCAGTACTTC.

The chain carries TRBV5-5 and TRBJ1-1; a possible D gene is TRBD1 (6 bases). The ends were cut back, 4 bases at V and 0 bases at J, with 10 bases in the middle. This CDR3 spans 14 amino acids. Germline V CDR1 and CDR2: SGHKS, YYEKEE (reference sequence). The CDR3 loop reads CASSRGGVNTEAFF. The CDR3 DNA follows: TGTGCCAGCAGCCGAGGGGGGGTGAACACTGAAGCTTTCTTT.

The chain combines TRBV5-1 with TRBJ1-4; D ambiguous. The germline CDR1 and CDR2 sequences are SGHRS and YFSETQ. Trimming left V 0 bases short and J 1 base short, with 10 bases between. The CDR3 runs 16 residues. The CDR3 DNA reads as TGCGCCAGCAGCTTGGCCAATCAGCGAACTAATGAAAAACTGTTTTTT. Residues: CASSLANQRTNEKLFF.